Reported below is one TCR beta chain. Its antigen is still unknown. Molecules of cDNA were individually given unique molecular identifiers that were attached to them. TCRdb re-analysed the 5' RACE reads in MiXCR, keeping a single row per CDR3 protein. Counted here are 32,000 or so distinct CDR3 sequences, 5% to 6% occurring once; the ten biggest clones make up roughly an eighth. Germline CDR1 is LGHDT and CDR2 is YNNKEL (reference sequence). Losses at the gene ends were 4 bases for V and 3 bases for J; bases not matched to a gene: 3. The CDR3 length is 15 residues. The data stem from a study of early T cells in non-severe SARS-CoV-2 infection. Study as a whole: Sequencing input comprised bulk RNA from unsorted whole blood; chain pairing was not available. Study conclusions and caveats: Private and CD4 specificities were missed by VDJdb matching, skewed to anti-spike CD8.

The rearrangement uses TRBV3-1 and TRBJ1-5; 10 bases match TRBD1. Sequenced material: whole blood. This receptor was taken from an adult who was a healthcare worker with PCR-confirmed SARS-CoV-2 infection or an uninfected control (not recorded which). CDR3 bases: TGTGCCAGCAGCCCGACAGGGGGCCACAATCAGCCCCAGCATTTT. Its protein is CASSPTGGHNQPQHF.